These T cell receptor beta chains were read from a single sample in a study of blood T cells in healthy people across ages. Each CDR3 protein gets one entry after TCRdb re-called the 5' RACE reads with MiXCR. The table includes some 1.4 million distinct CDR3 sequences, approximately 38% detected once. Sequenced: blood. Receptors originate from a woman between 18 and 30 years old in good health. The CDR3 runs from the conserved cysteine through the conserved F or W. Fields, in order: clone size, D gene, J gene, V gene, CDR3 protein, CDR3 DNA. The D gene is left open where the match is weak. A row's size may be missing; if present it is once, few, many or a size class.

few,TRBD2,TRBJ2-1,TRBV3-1,CASSQLAGVQLSYNEQFF,TGTGCCAGCAGCCAACTAGCGGGAGTCCAGCTCTCTTACAATGAGCAGTTCTTC
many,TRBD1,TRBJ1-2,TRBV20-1,CSAREQGLNYGYTF,TGCAGTGCTAGAGAACAGGGGCTTAACTATGGCTACACCTTC
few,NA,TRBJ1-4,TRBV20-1,CSAPRLGNEKLFF,TGCAGTGCCCCCCGCTTAGGGAATGAAAAACTGTTTTTT
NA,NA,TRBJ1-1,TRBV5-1,CASSSIRDKGGGTEAFF,TGCGCCAGCAGCTCCATCCGCGACAAGGGAGGAGGCACTGAAGCTTTCTTT
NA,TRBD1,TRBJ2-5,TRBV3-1,CASSLGQGVFHEQYF,TGTGCCAGCAGCCTGGGACAGGGGGTTTTCCATGAGCAGTACTTC
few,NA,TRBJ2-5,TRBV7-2,CASSLTTGSQETQYF,TGTGCCAGCAGCTTGACGACAGGCTCCCAAGAGACCCAGTACTTC
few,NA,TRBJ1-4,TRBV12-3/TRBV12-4,CASSSGAREKLFF,TGTGCCAGCAGTTCTGGGGCAAGGGAAAAACTGTTTTTT
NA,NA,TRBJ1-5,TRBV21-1,CASIKRQGPYSNQPQHF,TGTGCCAGCATCAAACGGCAGGGCCCATATAGCAATCAGCCCCAGCATTTT
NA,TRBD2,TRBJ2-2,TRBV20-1,CSVPSGSESTGELFF,TGCAGTGTACCAAGCGGGAGCGAAAGCACCGGGGAGCTGTTTTTT
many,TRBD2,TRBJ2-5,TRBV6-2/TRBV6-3,CASSYNAGGQETQYF,TGTGCCAGCAGTTACAATGCGGGGGGGCAAGAGACCCAGTACTTC
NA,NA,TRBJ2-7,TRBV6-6,CASSYDLGVEQYF,TGTGCCAGCAGTTACGACCTGGGCGTCGAGCAGTACTTC
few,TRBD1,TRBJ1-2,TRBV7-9,CASSWDSRAYGYTF,TGTGCCAGCAGCTGGGACAGCAGGGCTTATGGCTACACCTTC
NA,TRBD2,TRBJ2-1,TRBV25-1,CASSGAGEYNEQFF,TGTGCCAGCAGTGGAGCGGGAGAGTACAATGAGCAGTTCTTC
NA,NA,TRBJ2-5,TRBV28,CASRSSQETQYF,TGTGCCAGCAGGTCCTCCCAAGAGACCCAGTACTTC
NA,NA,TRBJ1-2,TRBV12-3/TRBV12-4,CASTIDSSLSNYGYTF,TGTGCCAGCACCATCGACAGCTCACTCTCTAACTATGGCTACACCTTC
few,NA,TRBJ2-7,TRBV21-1,CASSIGQGCEQYF,TGTGCCAGCAGCATAGGACAGGGGTGCGAGCAGTACTTC
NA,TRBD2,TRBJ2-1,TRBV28,CASSLAARGETQFF,TGTGCCAGCAGTTTGGCCGCCCGGGGGGAGACCCAGTTCTTC
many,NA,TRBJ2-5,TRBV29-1,CSALYQETQYF,TGCAGCGCCTTGTACCAAGAGACCCAGTACTTC
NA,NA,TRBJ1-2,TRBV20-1,CSARGGASFGYTF,TGCAGTGCTAGGGGGGGCGCGTCCTTCGGCTACACCTTC
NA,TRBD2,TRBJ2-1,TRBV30,CASMTSGRFLYNEQFF,TGTGCCTCAATGACTAGCGGGAGGTTTCTCTACAATGAGCAGTTCTTC
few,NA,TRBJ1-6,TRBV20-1,CSARAGSFNSPLHF,TGCAGTGCTAGAGCGGGCTCGTTTAATTCACCCCTCCACTTT
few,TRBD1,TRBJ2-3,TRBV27,CASRLQGFTDTQYF,TGTGCCAGCAGATTACAGGGGTTCACAGATACGCAGTATTTT
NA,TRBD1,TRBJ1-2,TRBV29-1,CSVPGQGEECGYTF,TGCAGCGTTCCGGGACAGGGTGAGGAATGTGGCTACACCTTC
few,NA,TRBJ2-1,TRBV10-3,CGSGTDSNEQFF,TGTGGTTCCGGGACGGATAGCAATGAGCAGTTCTTC
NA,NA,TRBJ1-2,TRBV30,CAWSVPAKSYTF,TGTGCCTGGAGTGTCCCAGCGAAGAGCTACACCTTC
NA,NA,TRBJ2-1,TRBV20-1,CSARGLGNTYNEQFF,TGCAGTGCTAGGGGTCTGGGAAACACCTACAATGAGCAGTTCTTC
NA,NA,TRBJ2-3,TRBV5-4,CASNSDSGTDTQYF,TGTGCCAGCAACTCGGACAGCGGCACAGATACGCAGTATTTT
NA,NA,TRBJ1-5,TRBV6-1,CASSEPGMGGGNQPQHF,TGTGCCAGCAGTGAACCAGGAATGGGGGGGGGGAATCAGCCCCAGCATTTT
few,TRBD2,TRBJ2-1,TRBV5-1,CASSLLTSGINEQFF,TGCGCCAGCAGCTTGTTGACTAGCGGGATTAATGAGCAGTTCTTC
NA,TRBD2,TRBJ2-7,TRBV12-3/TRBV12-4,CASSDQTSGRLYEQYF,TGTGCCAGCAGTGACCAAACTAGCGGGAGATTGTACGAGCAGTACTTC
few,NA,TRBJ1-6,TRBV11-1,CASSSSGGISPLHF,TGTGCCAGCAGCTCCTCGGGGGGTATTTCACCCCTCCACTTT
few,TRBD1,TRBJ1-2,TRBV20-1,CSARRTGVNYGYTF,TGCAGTGCTAGAAGGACAGGGGTGAACTATGGCTACACCTTC
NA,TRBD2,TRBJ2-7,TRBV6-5,CASSYAVPTSGQSSYEQYF,TGTGCCAGCAGTTACGCCGTCCCGACTAGCGGGCAAAGCTCCTACGAGCAGTACTTC
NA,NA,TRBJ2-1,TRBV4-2,CASSQDTTGEGNEQFF,TGTGCCAGCAGCCAAGATACGACGGGAGAGGGGAATGAGCAGTTCTTC
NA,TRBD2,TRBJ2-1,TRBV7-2,CASGLVSSGGAAQFF,TGTGCCAGCGGCTTAGTATCCAGCGGGGGGGCCGCGCAGTTCTTC
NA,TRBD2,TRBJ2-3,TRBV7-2,CASTQRRAGSDTQYF,TGTGCCAGCACCCAAAGACGAGCGGGGAGCGATACGCAGTATTTT
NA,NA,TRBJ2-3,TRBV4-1,CASSNVARSTDTQYF,TGCGCCAGCAGCAACGTTGCCCGAAGCACAGATACGCAGTATTTT
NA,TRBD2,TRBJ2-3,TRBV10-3,CAISDALLAGGLDTQYF,TGTGCCATCAGCGATGCTCTACTAGCGGGAGGTTTAGATACGCAGTATTTT